The 8 T cell receptor beta chains below were found in one sample sequenced in a study of shared T cell receptors in the human thymus. Sequencing was performed with immunoSEQ multiplex PCR; in TCRdb, only in-frame clones are kept and a portion is missing. This table holds around 340,000 clones, approximately 95% found once. Source material: thymocytes. The receptors come from a human donor.

V is TRBV27 and J is TRBJ2-7; D uncertain. Germline V gene data show CDR1 as MNHEY and CDR2 as SMNVEV (reference sequence). This CDR3 is built from 15 residues. Trimming shortened V by 5 bases and J by 2 bases, and 16 bases separated the two germline ends. The CDR3, as DNA: TGTGCCAGCAGTCTAAACCCAGGTGGCACCTACGAGCAGTACTTC. It yields the protein CASSLNPGGTYEQYF.

This chain uses TRBV28 with TRBJ2-1; the D is unclear. V dropped 6 bases and J dropped 6 bases, with 15 bases sitting between them. The CDR3 contains 14 residues. Germline CDR1 and CDR2: MDHEN and SYDVKM. For the CDR3, the DNA is TGTGCCAGCAGCTCAAGAGATGGGCCCAATGAGCAGTTCTTC. Translated, it gives CASSSRDGPNEQFF. The full variable domain, completed using reference TRBV28 and TRBJ2-1, is DVKVTQSSRYLVKRTGEKVFLECVQDMDHENMFWYRQDPGLGLRLIYFSYDVKMKEKGDIPEGYSVSREKKERFSLILESASTNQTSMYLCASSSRDGPNEQFFGPGTRLTVL.

The V gene is TRBV27, the J gene TRBJ2-7; 8 nucleotides align to TRBD1. CDR3 size: 16 residues. V trimming: 3 bases; J trimming: 3 bases; junction bases outside the gene matches: 10. CDR1 MNHEY and CDR2 SMNVEV come from the germline V gene (reference sequence). The CDR3 loop is CASSFGQGATFYEQYF. As DNA, the CDR3 is TGTGCCAGCAGTTTTGGGCAGGGGGCAACGTTCTACGAGCAGTACTTC.

This clone was detected a few times. J is TRBJ2-5 and V is TRBV7-6; the D gene could be TRBD1 or TRBD2 (5 bases each). CDR3 size: 14 residues. Between the trimmed V and J ends, which lost 5 bases and 2 bases, there was a span of 12 bases. The germline V gene has CDR1 SGHVS and CDR2 FNYEAQ. The CDR3 DNA is TGTGCCAGCAGCCTCCGGGACCGGCAAGAGACCCAGTACTTC. This encodes CASSLRDRQETQYF. Variable domain in full (rest from reference TRBV7-6 and TRBJ2-5): GAGVSQSPRYKVTKRGQDVALRCDPISGHVSLYWYRQALGQGPEFLTYFNYEAQQDKSGLPNDRFSAERPEGSISTLTIQRTEQRDSAMYRCASSLRDRQETQYFGPGTRLLVL.

The V call is TRBV10-3, the J call TRBJ2-7, with D uncertain. This CDR3 contains 14 residues. Germline CDR1 and CDR2: ENHRY and SYGVKD. With 7 bases removed from V and 0 bases from J, the gap between germline ends came to 13 bases. CDR3 in DNA: TGTGCCATCAAGAAGACGAATAGCTCCTACGAGCAGTACTTC. It translates to CAIKKTNSSYEQYF.

This chain uses TRBV18 with TRBJ1-4; D call uncertain. The CDR3 extends over 14 amino acids. Trimming took off 0 bases at V and 8 bases at J, with 10 bases between the two ends. Germline loops: CDR1 KGHSH, CDR2 LQKENI. The CDR3 protein is CASSPPNIGEKLFF. DNA of the CDR3: TGTGCCAGCTCACCACCTAATATAGGGGAAAAACTGTTTTTT.

This sequence joins TRBV10-1 and TRBJ2-2, with D possibly matching TRBD2 (7 bases). This CDR3 has 15 residues. CDR1 and CDR2 (germline): WNHNN, SYGVQD (reference sequence). Trimming took off 6 bases at V and 5 bases at J, with 16 bases between the two ends. The CDR3 DNA is TGCGCCAGCAGCCCAGCTAAGGGGGGGACCGGGGAGCTGTTTTTT. Its protein is CASSPAKGGTGELFF.

The gene calls are TRBV19 and TRBJ2-5; a possible D gene is TRBD1 (5 bases). The J call is doubtful: the DNA matches TRBJ2-7 better. The CDR3 has 15 amino acids. CDR1 is LNHDA and CDR2 is SQIVND in the germline V gene (reference sequence). CDR3 amino acids: CASSIRPGQAYEQYF. The DNA for the CDR3 is TGTGCCAGTAGTATCCGCCCAGGGCAGGCTTACGAGCAGTACTTC.